The clone carrying this T cell receptor (beta chain) was seen only a few times. No antigen is known for it. This entry comes from a study of beta chain features in type 1 diabetes. Study-wide results and limits: Small HLA sub-analyses could not settle whether HLA shapes TCRB rearrangement. Among all four CD4+ subsets, Type 1 diabetes patients had TCRB CDR3s that were moderately but significantly shorter.

Sequenced material consisted of expressed TCRB transcripts (all of the isolated RNA was reverse transcribed). Assay: immunoSEQ multiplex PCR; the TCRdb copy retains only in-frame clones and omits some. The sample holds roughly 450,000 clones, 10% to 12% seen once. The CDR3 spans 14 residues. Germline V CDR1 and CDR2: SGHTA, FQGNSA. V was cut by 1 base and J by 2 bases, with 8 bases left in between. The chain links TRBV7-2 to TRBJ1-2; D ambiguous. This TCR was sampled from a woman younger than 30 in good health. The sequenced sample consisted of naive CD4+ T cells from blood. In DNA, the CDR3 is TGTGCCAGCAGCTTAGGGCTCCCAAACTATGGCTACACCTTC. Amino acids: CASSLGLPNYGYTF.